This is a list of T cell receptor beta chains from one sample in a study of graft-versus-host responses after intestinal transplantation. For these TCRs, the target antigens are not known. Here immunoSEQ multiplex PCR was the method, and the copy in TCRdb shows in-frame clones only, minus some. The sample contains under 85,000 clones, about 90% of which appear only once. The specimen comprised unstimulated CD8+ T cells sorted from spleen or lymph node cells, sampled before intestinal transplant. These receptors were collected from a human donor who received an intestinal transplant. Both conserved end residues are part of each CDR3. D genes are given only for firm matches. Only part of the rows carry a size: once, few, many, or a class if the clone is expanded.

clone_size	v_call	d_call	j_call	cdr3_nt	cdr3_aa
NA	TRBV7-9	NA	TRBJ1-6	TGTGCCAGCAGCTTTTGGGGGCCACCCCTCCACTTT	CASSFWGPPLHF
NA	TRBV9	NA	TRBJ2-1	TGTGCCAGCAGCTCACCTGACAGGCTCTATGGTGGTGAGCAGTTCTTC	CASSSPDRLYGGEQFF
NA	TRBV25-1	TRBD2	TRBJ2-1	TGTGCCAGCAGTGGTGGGACTAGTTGGTACAATGAGCAGTTCTTC	CASSGGTSWYNEQFF
NA	TRBV25-1	NA	TRBJ2-3	TGTGCCAGCAGCGGAGGAATTTTAGCCACAGATACGCAGTATTTT	CASSGGILATDTQYF
NA	TRBV9	NA	TRBJ2-3	TGTGCCAGCAGCAGCCCCGGGACACCTAGCACAGATACGCAGTATTTT	CASSSPGTPSTDTQYF
NA	TRBV19	NA	TRBJ1-1	TGTGCCAGTAGTATATCCGTGAACACTGAAGCTTTCTTT	CASSISVNTEAFF
NA	TRBV2	NA	TRBJ1-6	TGTGCCAGCAGCGAAGACAACTCCTATAATTCACCCCTCCACTTT	CASSEDNSYNSPLHF
NA	TRBV13	TRBD1	TRBJ1-2	TGTGCCAGCCCTACAGGGGAAGGCTACACCTTC	CASPTGEGYTF
NA	TRBV4-1	NA	TRBJ2-6	TGCGCCAGCAGCCAGCAGGACTCTGGGGCCAACGTCCTGACTTTC	CASSQQDSGANVLTF
NA	TRBV11-3	TRBD2	TRBJ2-7	TGTGCCAGCAGCCCAGCGGGGGGGCACTACGAGCAGTACTTC	CASSPAGGHYEQYF
NA	TRBV19	NA	TRBJ2-7	TGTGCCAGTAGTATAGGGCAGTCCTACGAGCAGTACTTC	CASSIGQSYEQYF
NA	TRBV15	NA	TRBJ1-5	TGTGCCACCAGCAGAGATCGGGGGGGAGTTCAGCCCCAGCATTTT	CATSRDRGGVQPQHF
NA	TRBV5-4	NA	TRBJ1-2	TGTGCCAGCAGGACGGGGGTTTTGGACTACACCTTC	CASRTGVLDYTF
NA	TRBV15	NA	TRBJ2-2	TGTGCCACCAGTCGCGAGCGGGCGAACACCGGGGAGCTGTTTTTT	CATSRERANTGELFF
NA	TRBV4-2	NA	TRBJ2-5	TGTGCCAGCAGCCAGGATCCGGGACTCCAGAGGGAGACCCAGTACTTC	CASSQDPGLQRETQYF
NA	TRBV11-2	NA	TRBJ1-2	TGTGCCAGCAGCTTGGGCATATTCGGCTACACCTTC	CASSLGIFGYTF
NA	TRBV2	TRBD2	TRBJ2-1	TGTGCCAGCAGTGATCAGCGGGGGAGCTCCTACAATGAGCAGTTCTTC	CASSDQRGSSYNEQFF
NA	TRBV7-6	TRBD1	TRBJ2-7	TGTGCCAGCAGCCTCGGACAGGGTCCCGGCGAGCAGTACTTC	CASSLGQGPGEQYF
NA	TRBV4-1	TRBD1	TRBJ2-7	TGCGCCAGCAGCCAAGGTACACAGGGGACGCCCTACGAGCAGTACTTC	CASSQGTQGTPYEQYF
NA	TRBV5-6	NA	TRBJ1-1	TGTGCCAGCAGCTTGGTGGGGCCTCTGAGCACTGAAGCTTTCTTT	CASSLVGPLSTEAFF
NA	TRBV12-5	NA	TRBJ1-2	TGTGCTAGTGGTCACCCCATGGGAGCTAACTATGGCTACACCTTC	CASGHPMGANYGYTF
NA	TRBV10-3	NA	TRBJ1-4	TGTGCCATCAGTGAGTCGAGTGAAAAACTGTTTTTT	CAISESSEKLFF
NA	TRBV5-1	NA	TRBJ1-1	TGCGCCAGCAGCGCCGGTCTGGGGGGGCCTGACACTGAAGCTTTCTTT	CASSAGLGGPDTEAFF
NA	TRBV9	NA	TRBJ1-2	TGTGCCAGCAGCCCGACAGACTATGGCTACACCTTC	CASSPTDYGYTF
NA	TRBV6-6	NA	TRBJ1-1	TGTGCCAGCAACCCGGGGGGGGTGGGAACTGAAGCTTTCTTT	CASNPGGVGTEAFF
NA	TRBV19	NA	TRBJ2-1	TGTGCCAGTAGTCCCTCCCGGATGGCGGTCAATGAGCAGTTCTTC	CASSPSRMAVNEQFF
NA	TRBV5-8	NA	TRBJ1-5	TGTGCCAGCAGCTCGTCCCGTTATAGCAATCAGCCCCAGCATTTT	CASSSSRYSNQPQHF
NA	TRBV19	TRBD2	TRBJ2-2	TGTGCCAGTAGTATGGCGGGGGGGAACACCGGGGAGCTGTTTTTT	CASSMAGGNTGELFF
NA	TRBV13	NA	TRBJ2-7	TGTGCCAGCAGCTTAGGCCTCCCCTACGAGCAGTACTTC	CASSLGLPYEQYF
NA	TRBV7-3	TRBD2	TRBJ2-3	TGTGCCAGCAGCTTTATGGGGGGGTGGGCAGATACGCAGTATTTT	CASSFMGGWADTQYF
NA	TRBV7-9	NA	TRBJ1-3	TGTGCCAGCAGCTTAGTAGGGGTTGGAAACACCATATATTTT	CASSLVGVGNTIYF
NA	TRBV13	NA	TRBJ2-5	TGTGCCAGCAGCCTAGGGAGAGAGACCCAGTACTTC	CASSLGRETQYF
NA	TRBV7-6	NA	TRBJ2-2	TGTGCCAGCAGTCAAGGACCGGGGGCCGGGGAGCTGTTTTTT	CASSQGPGAGELFF
NA	TRBV5-4	NA	TRBJ1-1	TGTGCCAGCAGCTTGGGAGTCGAGGGTGGCACTGAAGCTTTCTTT	CASSLGVEGGTEAFF
NA	TRBV6-1	NA	TRBJ2-3	TGTGCCAGCAGTGGAGTAGATACGCAGTATTTT	CASSGVDTQYF
NA	TRBV27	NA	TRBJ1-2	TGTGCCAGCAGTTATCGAGGTGGTGGCTACACCTTC	CASSYRGGGYTF
NA	TRBV5-1	NA	TRBJ1-2	TGCGCCAGCAGCTCCAACAGGGCTTCCCCTTATGGCTACACCTTC	CASSSNRASPYGYTF
once	TRBV6-5	TRBD2	TRBJ2-3	TGTGCCAGCAGCCCGAGCGGGGGGGCGGATACGCAGTATTTT	CASSPSGGADTQYF
NA	TRBV6-4	TRBD1	TRBJ2-3	TGTGCCGGGCAGCCGAAACAGGGGAACACAGATACGCAGTATTTT	CAGQPKQGNTDTQYF
NA	TRBV10-3	TRBD1	TRBJ2-7	TGTGCCATCAGTGAGTCACGGGACAGCCACTACGAGCAGTACTTC	CAISESRDSHYEQYF
NA	TRBV2	NA	TRBJ2-3	TGTGCCAGCAGCCGGAACCTGGGGGCCAACACAGATACGCAGTATTTT	CASSRNLGANTDTQYF